The present TCR beta chain was sequenced within a study of blood T cell repertoires in COVID-19. Across the whole study: Sites in the United States, Italy and Spain provided acute and convalescent COVID-19 samples. In each case, the material was cDNA or gDNA derived from T cells, B-cell-depleted T cells, or PBMCs.

Comment on this clone: At one end, the junction sequence differs from germline, possibly due to a read error. This specimen includes other DNA sequences encoding the same CDR3.

Followed over time, Seattle patients had been enrolled while infection was active. Original analysis: Estimated nucleated cell counts came from reference gene primer amplification. Here immunoSEQ multiplex PCR was the method, and the copy in TCRdb shows in-frame clones only, minus some. V and J calls and clone size are given by that table; D and trimming were obtained from the DNA. This table has 80,000 to 90,000 clones, around 85% appearing once. The CDR3 runs to 13 residues. Germline CDR1 is MDHEN and CDR2 is SYDVKM. The material sequenced was peripheral blood. This chain links TRBV28 with TRBJ2-7; the match to TRBD2 covers 11 bases. This clonotype was obtained from an elderly woman with COVID-19, enrolled during active disease. CDR3 nucleotides: TGTGCCACCTTAGCGGGAGGGACCTACGAGCAATACTTC. It specifies CATLAGGTYEQYF. The full variable domain, its missing parts supplied by reference TRBV28 and TRBJ2-7, is DVKVTQSSRYLVKRTGEKVFLECVQDMDHENMFWYRQDPGLGLRLIYFSYDVKMKEKGDIPEGYSVSREKKERFSLILESASTNQTSMYLCATLAGGTYEQYFGPGTRLTVT.